This T cell receptor (beta chain) derives from a study of OX40 agonist ivuxolimab in advanced cancers. Across the study: It was permissible to have had prior anti-PD-1, anti-PD-L1 or anti-CTLA-4 therapy, and more than 30% had some.

Measured with immunoSEQ multiplex PCR; TCRdb has only the in-frame clones, and not every one. The sample lists around 53,000 clones; 85% were seen once. In the case of this clone: At one boundary the junction diverges from the germline segment, which might be a read error.

There are 13 residues in the CDR3. CDR1 is SNHLY and CDR2 is FYNNEI in the germline V gene. The sample consisted of CD4+ or CD8+ T cells sorted from blood, taken in a trial of the OX40 agonist ivuxolimab. The chain recombines TRBV2 with TRBJ2-7; D may be TRBD1 or TRBD2 (5 bases each). The receptor was derived from an adult with an advanced solid tumor such as melanoma, head and neck, liver or kidney cancer. The CDR3 region is CASRAFGTRKFLF. The CDR3 region has the DNA TGTGCCAGCCGAGCTTTTGGGACCCGGAAATTTTTGTTC.